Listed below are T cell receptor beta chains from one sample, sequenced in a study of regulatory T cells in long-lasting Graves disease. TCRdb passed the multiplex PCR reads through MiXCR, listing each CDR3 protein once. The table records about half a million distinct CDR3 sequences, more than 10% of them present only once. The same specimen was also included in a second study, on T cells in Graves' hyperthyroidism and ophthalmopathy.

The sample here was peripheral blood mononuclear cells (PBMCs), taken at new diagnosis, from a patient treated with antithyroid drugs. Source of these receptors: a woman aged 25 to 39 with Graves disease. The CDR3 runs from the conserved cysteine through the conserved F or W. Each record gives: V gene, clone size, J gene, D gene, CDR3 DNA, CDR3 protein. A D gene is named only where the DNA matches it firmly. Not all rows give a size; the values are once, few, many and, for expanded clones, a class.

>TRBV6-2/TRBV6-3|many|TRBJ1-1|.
TGTGCCAGCAGTTACTCGAACGGGAACACTGAAGCTTTCTTT
CASSYSNGNTEAFF
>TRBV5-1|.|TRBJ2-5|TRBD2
TGCGCCAGCAGATGGGAGGGCCAAGAGACCCAGTACTTC
CASRWEGQETQYF
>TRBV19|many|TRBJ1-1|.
TGTGCCAGTTCGCTAGTCATGGGGAACACTGAAGCTTTCTTT
CASSLVMGNTEAFF
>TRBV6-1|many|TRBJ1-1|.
TGTGCCAGCAGGAAAATGGCGGGGAACACTGAAGCTTTCTTT
CASRKMAGNTEAFF
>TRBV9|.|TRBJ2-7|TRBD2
TGTGCCAGCAGCGTAGGGGCCTGGGCGGGAGAGCCCTACGAGCAGTACTTC
CASSVGAWAGEPYEQYF
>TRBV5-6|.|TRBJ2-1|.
TGTGCCAGCAGCTTGGAGGATTCCTACAATGAGCAGTTCTTC
CASSLEDSYNEQFF
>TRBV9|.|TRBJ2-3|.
TGTGCCAGCAGCGTAGGGACTATCCCTGGAGATACGCAGTATTTT
CASSVGTIPGDTQYF
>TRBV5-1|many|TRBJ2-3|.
TGCGCCAGCAGCCCGTATCCGGGACTTCAACCGGTTCAGTATTTT
CASSPYPGLQPVQYF
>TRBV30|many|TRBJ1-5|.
TGTGCCTGGAGTGAAGGGTCCGGCAATCAGCCCCAGCATTTT
CAWSEGSGNQPQHF
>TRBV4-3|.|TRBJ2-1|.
TGCGCCAGCAGCCAAGAGCCAGGACACTCCTACAATGAGCAGTTCTTC
CASSQEPGHSYNEQFF